These 11 T cell receptor beta chains share one sample of origin, sequenced in a study of blood T cell repertoires in COVID-19 (dated by TCRdb to 2018 to 2021). Library prep was done by the immunoSEQ multiplex PCR assay. The table comes from immuneACCESS by way of TCRdb, which keeps in-frame sequences with V and J called. Part of the clones is missing from these tables; in studies checked, under half for an unresolved V gene and the rest for unknown reasons. The sample records over 200,000 clones, under 90% of which are singletons. The ten largest clonotypes hold about 4% of the sample. Specimen: PBMCs or T cells enriched from blood (not recorded which). The receptors shown here come from a woman in her 30s with acute COVID-19.

This clone was counted a single time. The chain uses TRBV3-1 (or the pseudogene TRBV3-2) and TRBJ1-1; TRBD1 might be the D (6 bases). Germline CDR1 reads LGHDT; CDR2 reads YNNKEL (reference sequence). The germline V and J ends were trimmed by 4 bases and 3 bases, with 15 bases remaining between them. The CDR3 loop spans 15 amino acids. The CDR3 protein is CASSPDVDSYTEAFF. Here the CDR3 DNA reads TGTGCCAGCAGCCCAGATGTGGACAGCTACACTGAAGCTTTCTTT.

CDR3 nucleotide sequence: TGTGCCAGCAGCAGTAACAGGGGGGATAATGAAAAACTGTTTTTT. It specifies CASSSNRGDNEKLFF. The J gene is TRBJ1-4, the V gene TRBV9; 8 bases fit TRBD1. V was clipped by 4 bases and J by 4 bases; unmatched bases: 6. Germline CDR1 and CDR2: SGDLS and YYNGEE. The CDR3 consists of 15 residues.

This chain connects TRBV4-1 to TRBJ2-2, with D possibly TRBD1 on 6 matching bases. This CDR3 is 17 amino acids long. V lost 1 base to trimming and J lost 5 bases, with 17 bases between them. Germline loops: CDR1 MGHRA, CDR2 YSYEKL. The CDR3 spells CASSQGSQGRRTGELFF. The CDR3 coding sequence is TGCGCCAGCAGCCAAGGCTCACAGGGTAGAAGGACCGGGGAGCTGTTTTTT.

The chain is built from TRBV6-6 and TRBJ1-6; 7 bases fit TRBD1. CDR3 size: 13 residues. Germline values: CDR1 MNHNY, CDR2 SVGAGI (reference sequence). V lost 6 bases, J lost 12 bases, and 8 bases stayed unmatched. CDR3 loop: CASRQTGAGPLHF. Written as DNA, the CDR3 is TGTGCCAGCAGACAAACAGGGGCCGGACCCCTCCACTTT.

The V and J genes are TRBV14 and TRBJ2-7; the D gene is possibly TRBD2 (7 bases). From germline, CDR1 is SGHDN and CDR2 FVKESK. CDR3 size: 14 residues. Deletions cut 4 bases from V and 2 bases from J, with 12 bases between. DNA for the CDR3: TGTGCCAGCAGCCGAAGGGGGAGGGCCTACGAGCAGTACTTC. Its protein is CASSRRGRAYEQYF.

The genes are TRBV6-6 and TRBJ1-2, with TRBD1 identical over 10 bases. Germline lookup yields CDR1 MNHNY and CDR2 SVGAGI (reference sequence). This CDR3 has 16 residues. V gave up 3 bases and J gave up 2 bases; unmatched junction bases: 6. The CDR3 DNA reads as TGTGCCAGCAGTTATCCCCCGGGACAGGGGAACTATGGCTACACCTTC. This codes for CASSYPPGQGNYGYTF.

The gene calls are TRBV14 and TRBJ1-6; D ambiguous. Trimming took 4 bases from V and 10 from J, leaving 17 bases between them. Germline CDR1 and CDR2: SGHDN and FVKESK. The CDR3 has 15 residues. CDR3 nucleotide sequence: TGTGCCAGCAGCCCTTTCGCCGGGGTCGGGTCACCCCTCCACTTT. Its translation: CASSPFAGVGSPLHF.

This clone was counted a single time. The chain couples TRBV18 to TRBJ2-2, with D possibly matching TRBD1 (5 bases). The CDR3 runs to 17 residues. V was shortened by 5 bases and J by 4 bases, with 20 bases between the two germline ends. In germline, CDR1 is KGHSH, CDR2 LQKENI. This chain's CDR3 is CASSAQRIDSFTGELFF. The CDR3 bases are TGTGCCAGCTCAGCCCAACGAATTGACAGCTTCACCGGGGAGCTGTTTTTT.

This chain connects TRBV11-3 to TRBJ2-5; 11 nucleotides match TRBD2. The CDR3 length is 17 residues. Per the germline V gene, CDR1 is SGHNT and CDR2 is YENEEA. V lost 1 base and J lost 4; bases outside the gene matches: 8. In DNA form, the CDR3 reads TGTGCCAGCAGCTTAGCCGGTAGCGGGGGGGCCACAGAGACCCAGTACTTC. As protein: CASSLAGSGGATETQYF.

The gene calls are TRBV20-1 and TRBJ1-1; D unresolved. This CDR3 is 12 amino acids long. With 3 bases removed from V and 3 bases from J, the gap between germline ends came to 8 bases. Germline V gene data show CDR1 as DFQATT and CDR2 as SNEGSKA (reference sequence). The CDR3 loop is CSASAGDTEAFF. In nucleotides, the CDR3 is TGCAGTGCTAGTGCCGGTGACACTGAAGCTTTCTTT.

This clone was seen just once. J is TRBJ1-5 and V is TRBV6-5, with 7 bases matching TRBD1. The length of the CDR3 is 12 residues. V dropped 8 bases and J dropped 2; count of bases not matched to a gene: 0. CDR1 and CDR2 (germline): MNHEY, SVGAGI. CDR3 sequence (DNA): TGTGCCAGCGGACAGGGCAATCAGCCCCAGCATTTT. Translating gives CASGQGNQPQHF.